The rows below give T cell receptor beta chains drawn from one sample of a study of glioma-infiltrating T cells after dendritic cell vaccination. Method: immunoSEQ multiplex PCR; TCRdb's copy keeps in-frame clones and lacks some. Of roughly 100,000 clones listed, around 90% are singletons. Sequenced here: blood, sampled after dendritic cell vaccination. Receptor source: a human donor with glioblastoma. The CDR3 runs from the conserved cysteine through the conserved F or W. A D gene is named only where the DNA matches it firmly. Clone size is shown for a subset of rows, as once, few, many or a class of expanded clone.

V gene,J gene,clone size,D gene,CDR3 DNA,CDR3 protein
TRBV10-1,TRBJ1-1,-,-,TGCGCCAGCAGTGGGCCGGAGGGGTATCCTTTCTTT,CASSGPEGYPFF
TRBV2,TRBJ2-3,-,-,TGTGCCAGCAGAACACTAGCAGATACGCAGTATTTT,CASRTLADTQYF
TRBV2,TRBJ2-6,-,-,TGTGCCAGCAGGCGTCAGGGGGGATCTGGGGCCAACGTCCTGACTTTC,CASRRQGGSGANVLTF
TRBV27,TRBJ1-5,-,-,TGTGCCAGCAGCGTGAAGGGGATTTCTTATCAGCCCCAGCATTTT,CASSVKGISYQPQHF
TRBV5-8,TRBJ1-1,-,-,TGTGCCAGCAGCTCGGGAGTCAGACAGAACACTGAAGCTTTCTTT,CASSSGVRQNTEAFF
TRBV10-3,TRBJ2-2,-,TRBD2,TGTGCCATCAGTGAACTAGCGGGGGACACCGGGGAGCTGTTTTTT,CAISELAGDTGELFF
TRBV7-3,TRBJ1-1,-,-,TGTGCCAGCAGCCCACAGGTACACCTAGAAGCTTTCTTT,CASSPQVHLEAFF
TRBV25-1,TRBJ1-2,-,-,TGTGCCAGCAGTCCCCAAGGGGAAACTAACTATGGCTACACCTTC,CASSPQGETNYGYTF
TRBV4-2,TRBJ2-1,once,-,TGTGCCAGCAGCCAAGCCTCTAGGGAGGAGCAGTTCTTC,CASSQASREEQFF
TRBV7-2,TRBJ1-5,-,TRBD1,TGTGCCAGCAGCTTAGACAGGGGAGAGTATCAGCCCCAGCATTTT,CASSLDRGEYQPQHF
TRBV30,TRBJ1-6,few,-,TGTGCCTGGAGTAGTCACACCAACTATAATTCACCCCTCCACTTT,CAWSSHTNYNSPLHF
TRBV18,TRBJ1-1,-,TRBD1,TGTGCCAGCTCATTGGGACAGTACACTGAAGCTTTCTTT,CASSLGQYTEAFF
TRBV7-8,TRBJ2-7,-,-,TGTGCCAGCAGCTTAGCGAGTTCAGGGGACTACGAGCAGTACTTC,CASSLASSGDYEQYF
TRBV5-1,TRBJ1-2,-,TRBD1,TGCGCCAGCAGCTCTGGACAGGGCCATGGCTACACCTTC,CASSSGQGHGYTF
TRBV27,TRBJ1-5,-,TRBD1,TGTGCCAGCAGTCCGAGGGGACAGGGCACTCAGCCCCAGCATTTT,CASSPRGQGTQPQHF
TRBV30,TRBJ1-6,-,-,TGTGCCTGGTCTGGCGGAAAGAGCTCCTATAATTCACCCCTCCACTTT,CAWSGGKSSYNSPLHF
TRBV30,TRBJ1-2,-,-,TGTGCCTGGAGTTTCAGATACTATGGCTACACCTTC,CAWSFRYYGYTF
TRBV9,TRBJ1-1,-,-,TGTGCCAGCAGCGTAGCGGGGGACACTGAAGCTTTCTTT,CASSVAGDTEAFF
TRBV7-9,TRBJ1-2,once,-,TGTGCCAGCAGCCCATCGGGGGTGGGGTCCCCACCCCACTATGGCTACACCTTC,CASSPSGVGSPPHYGYTF
TRBV7-2,TRBJ1-4,-,-,TGTGCCAGCAGCCTCTGGGGCGTCCTAAATGAAAAACTGTTTTTT,CASSLWGVLNEKLFF
TRBV29-1,TRBJ1-1,-,-,TGCAGCGTCCAGGGGTCGAACACTGAAGCTTTCTTT,CSVQGSNTEAFF
TRBV6-5,TRBJ1-1,-,-,TGTGCCAGCAGCAACGGGAACACTGAAGCTTTCTTT,CASSNGNTEAFF
TRBV11-3,TRBJ1-3,-,-,TGTGCCAGCAGCCCTTCTCGCGGAGGAAACACCATATATTTT,CASSPSRGGNTIYF